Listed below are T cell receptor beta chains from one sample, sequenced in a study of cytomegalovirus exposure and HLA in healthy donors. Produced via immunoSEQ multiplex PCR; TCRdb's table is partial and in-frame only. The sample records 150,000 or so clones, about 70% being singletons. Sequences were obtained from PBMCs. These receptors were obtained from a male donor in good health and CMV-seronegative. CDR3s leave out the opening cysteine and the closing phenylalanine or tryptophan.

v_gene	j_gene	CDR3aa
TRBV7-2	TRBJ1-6	ASSSRGVGYNSPLH
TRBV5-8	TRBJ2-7	ASSLRARLAGPEQY
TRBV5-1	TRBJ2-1	ASSPGQGPYNEQF
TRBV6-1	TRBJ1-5	ASSAQGTSNQPQH
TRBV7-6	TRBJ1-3	ASSQPGQKNTIY
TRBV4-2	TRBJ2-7	ASSQGRYEQY
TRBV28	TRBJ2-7	ASKRGGSQESYEQY
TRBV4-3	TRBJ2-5	ASSPGLAGVIGETQY
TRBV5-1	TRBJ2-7	ASSLGGTGPEEQY
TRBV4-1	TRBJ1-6	ASSQARTGGPPLH
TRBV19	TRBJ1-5	ASRNRVGSNQPQH
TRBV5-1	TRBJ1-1	ASSLATDRGQTEAF
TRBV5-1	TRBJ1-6	ASSSGGTANSPLH
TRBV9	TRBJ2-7	ASSVAGSYEQY
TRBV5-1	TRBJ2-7	ASSYVQGARVYEQY
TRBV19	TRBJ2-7	ASSIGYGDRGFYEQY